These 17 T cell receptor beta chains were sequenced from one sample in a study of circulating CD8 cells and anti-PD-1 response in melanoma. Each library started from approximately 14 ng of total RNA using the QIAseq Immune Repertoire TCR panel. A single record per CDR3 protein comes from TCRdb applying MiXCR to the reads. The data contain 2,000 to 2,500 distinct CDR3 sequences, roughly 7.9% of them singletons. From live CD3+CD8+TCRalphabeta+ cells, four PD-1 and/or TIGIT subsets were sorted. Sequenced material: CD8+ T cells from PBMCs, taken at baseline or after one month of anti-PD-1 therapy (not recorded which). All receptors derive from a human donor with melanoma.

By share, this clonotype ranks as medium-sized (0.01 to 0.1%). This chain joins TRBV27 and TRBJ1-1; 8 bases are a match to TRBD1. Germline lookup yields CDR1 MNHEY and CDR2 SMNVEV (reference sequence). With 8 bases clipped from V and 6 bases from J, the junction kept 14 bases outside the gene matches. This CDR3 contains 15 residues. DNA for the CDR3: TGTGCCAGCGGCCCAGGGGGCCTTGATTACTCTGAAGCTTTCTTT. Translation: CASGPGGLDYSEAFF.

This clonotype is judged large. V is TRBV20-1 and J is TRBJ2-3; D is ambiguous. CDR1 and CDR2 (germline): DFQATT, SNEGSKA (reference sequence). V was cut by 2 bases and J by 9 bases, with 12 bases left in between. This CDR3 spans 12 amino acids. CDR3 amino acids: CSARSPSRTQYF. Here the CDR3 DNA reads TGCAGTGCTAGATCTCCTAGTCGCACGCAGTATTTT.

This clonotype is classed as medium-sized. This chain uses TRBV28 with TRBJ2-5; 10 nucleotides line up with TRBD2. CDR3 length: 16 residues. The V gene's germline CDR1 is MDHEN and CDR2 SYDVKM. The trim removed 4 bases at V and 0 bases at J, leaving 5 bases unmatched. CDR3 in amino acids: CASSYDLAGDQETQYF. CDR3 coding DNA: TGTGCCAGCAGTTATGACCTAGCGGGGGACCAAGAGACCCAGTACTTC.

Sample share makes this clonotype medium-sized. This sequence joins TRBV9 and TRBJ2-1; 7 bases align to TRBD2. The V gene end was trimmed by 4 bases and the J gene end by 8 bases; junction bases not matched to a gene: 3. The CDR3 loop spans 12 amino acids. The germline V gene has CDR1 SGDLS and CDR2 YYNGEE. The CDR3 region has the DNA TGTGCCAGCAGCTACACTAGCGATGAGCAGTTCTTC. Translated, it gives CASSYTSDEQFF.

Within the sample, this clonotype is medium-sized. This chain links TRBV5-4 with TRBJ2-1, with a tentative D call TRBD2 (5 bases). Trimming stripped 6 bases from V and 7 bases from J, with 11 bases between. The CDR3 loop spans 12 amino acids. CDR1 is SGHNT, CDR2 YYREEE, per germline (reference sequence). The CDR3 DNA reads as TGTGCCAGCACCCTTGGGAGTAATGAGCAGTTCTTC. Amino acids: CASTLGSNEQFF.

This clonotype qualifies as medium-sized. The chain combines TRBV20-1 with TRBJ2-7; 11 bases line up with TRBD1. This CDR3 is built from 14 residues. The germline CDR1 and CDR2 sequences are DFQATT and SNEGSKA (reference sequence). J was trimmed by 3 bases and V by 1 base; bases with no gene match: 2. The CDR3 spells CSARAGQGGYEQYF. The CDR3 nucleotides read TGCAGTGCTAGAGCGGGACAGGGGGGCTACGAGCAGTACTTC.

This clonotype was found a few times. Since a much larger clone is just one base distant, this may be a read error. This chain joins TRBV14 and TRBJ2-2; 9 nucleotides line up with TRBD2. CDR3 length equals 16 residues. Germline assignment: CDR1 SGHDN and CDR2 FVKESK. The CDR3 here is CASSPPGLASTGGLFF. The CDR3 nucleotides are TGTGCCAGCAGCCCTCCGGGACTAGCTAGCACCGGGGGGCTGTTTTTT. The complete variable domain, with remaining parts taken from reference TRBV14 and TRBJ2-2, reads EAGVTQFPSHSVIEKGQTVTLRCDPISGHDNLYWYRRVMGKEIKFLLHFVKESKQDESGMPNNRFLAERTGGTYSTLKVQPAELEDSGVYFCASSPPGLASTGGLFFGEGSRLTVL.

By proportion, this clonotype is medium-sized. This chain connects TRBV27 to TRBJ2-7; the D is unclear. Germline CDR1 is MNHEY and CDR2 is SMNVEV (reference sequence). CDR3 size: 14 residues. Trimming took off 5 bases at V and 0 bases at J, with 11 bases between the two ends. As DNA, the CDR3 is TGTGCCAGCAGTGCCCTGGTGGGCTCCTACGAGCAGTACTTC. It translates to CASSALVGSYEQYF.

This clonotype has more than one count but fewer than ten. The chain has TRBV19 and TRBJ2-1; D possibly matches TRBD1 or TRBD2 (7 bases each). Germline CDR1 LNHDA, CDR2 SQIVND (reference sequence). CDR3 length: 16 residues. Trimming took off 6 bases at V and 8 bases at J, with 23 bases between the two ends. The DNA of the CDR3 is TGTGCCAGTAGCGACCCAGGGGGACTAACCTGGGATGAGCAGTTCTTC. Translated, it gives CASSDPGGLTWDEQFF. The whole variable domain, remainder taken from reference TRBV19 and TRBJ2-1, is DGGITQSPKYLFRKEGQNVTLSCEQNLNHDAMYWYRQDPGQGLRLIYYSQIVNDFQKGDIAEGYSVSREKKESFPLTVTSAQKNPTAFYLCASSDPGGLTWDEQFFGPGTRLTVL.

This clonotype was detected only a few times. A much larger clonotype is one base distant, so this may be a read error. This CDR3 is missing its conserved last phenylalanine or tryptophan, likely due to a read error. The chain combines TRBV4-1 with TRBJ1-1; 7 bases map to TRBD1. V lost 4 bases and J lost 7; bases outside the gene matches: 3. Germline V gene data show CDR1 as MGHRA and CDR2 as YSYEKL. CDR3 length: 12 amino acids. The CDR3, as DNA: TGCGCCAGCAGCCGGGGACAGAATGAAGCTTTCTCT. Translated: CASSRGQNEAFS.

Relative to its sample, this clonotype is medium-sized (0.01 to 0.1%). The chain links TRBV28 to TRBJ1-5; D might be TRBD1 (5 bases). The germline V gene has CDR1 MDHEN and CDR2 SYDVKM. Trimming cost V 1 base and J 5 bases, with 12 bases left between them. The CDR3 runs to 15 residues. In nucleotides, the CDR3 is TGTGCCAGCAGTTTATCGCAGGGATGGGATCAGCCCCAGCATTTT. This codes for CASSLSQGWDQPQHF.

This clonotype is medium-sized. The V and J genes are TRBV19 and TRBJ2-1, with TRBD1 matching over 9 bases. This CDR3 is 16 amino acids long. The germline gives CDR1 LNHDA, CDR2 SQIVND (reference sequence). The V and J ends lost 5 bases and 9 bases, in that order; junction bases with no gene match: 14. In nucleotides, the CDR3 is TGTGCCAGTAGTTCCCCCGACAGGGGGTCGGAGGGTGAGCAGTTCTTC. Protein: CASSSPDRGSEGEQFF.

V and J are TRBV20-1 and TRBJ2-7, with 7 bases fitting TRBD1. Trimming cost V 1 base and J 3 bases; bases outside gene matches: 6. CDR3 length equals 14 residues. In germline, CDR1 is DFQATT, CDR2 SNEGSKA (reference sequence). The CDR3 nucleotides read TGCAGTGCTAGAGGCCGGGACAGCGGCTACGAGCAGTACTTC. Encoded protein: CSARGRDSGYEQYF.

In its sample, this clonotype is medium-sized. The chain joins TRBV5-5 to TRBJ2-1; possible D gene TRBD1, 6 bases. Trimming shortened V by 5 bases and J by 6 bases, and 12 bases separated the two germline ends. The CDR3 is made up of 13 amino acids. Germline CDR1 and CDR2: SGHKS and YYEKEE (reference sequence). This CDR3 is CASSIRTANEQFF. In DNA, the CDR3 is TGTGCCAGCAGTATTAGGACAGCCAATGAGCAGTTCTTC.

This clonotype is labeled medium-sized. V gene TRBV19 combines with J gene TRBJ2-2; 9 nucleotides line up with TRBD2. Germline CDR1 and CDR2: LNHDA and SQIVND (reference sequence). The junction had 4 bases not matched to a gene; V was cut back by 2 bases and J by 0 bases. CDR3 size: 17 residues. This CDR3 is CASSISSGGSNTGELFF. The CDR3 DNA reads TGTGCCAGTAGTATAAGTAGCGGGGGATCGAACACCGGGGAGCTGTTTTTT.

Relative to its sample, this clonotype is medium-sized. This chain uses TRBV25-1 with TRBJ2-5; D perhaps matches TRBD1 (6 bases). The germline CDR1 and CDR2 sequences are MGHDK and SYGVNS. V was clipped by 3 bases and J by 1 base, with 9 bases between them. The CDR3 sequence is 14 residues long. The CDR3 coding sequence is TGTGCCAGCAGTGATAGGGGGTCCCAAGAGACCCAGTACTTC. This gives the protein CASSDRGSQETQYF.

Judged by abundance, this clonotype is medium-sized. The chain recombines TRBV21-1 with TRBJ2-7; the table's D gene call, TRBD1, was not cross checked with the DNA. TRBV21-1 is a known pseudogene. This CDR3 contains 13 residues. Here the CDR3 reads CAGGCESSYEQYF. The CDR3 nucleotides are TGTGCCGGGGGATGCGAGTCCAGCTACGAGCAGTACTTC.